The sequence of this T cell receptor (beta chain) was determined in a study of T cells in Graves' hyperthyroidism and ophthalmopathy. What was amplified from RNA transcripts were TCR beta CDR3 regions. Using the HTBI primer set, a first-round RT-PCR was run on the TCR CDR3. TCRdb re-derived calls from the multiplex PCR reads in MiXCR, one entry per CDR3 protein. This table has 560,000 or so distinct CDR3 sequences, 46% appearing once. V lost 7 bases to trimming and J lost 2 bases, with 17 bases between them. The CDR3 covers 15 residues. The sequenced sample consisted of peripheral blood or thyroid tissue (not recorded which). The chain is built from TRBV12-3 or TRBV12-4 and TRBJ1-2, with no clear D. This TCR came from a woman in her late teens or twenties with Graves' hyperthyroidism. The CDR3 DNA follows: TGTGCCAGCACTCCCTCCGGGATACTAAACTATGGCTACACCTTC. Encoded protein: CASTPSGILNYGYTF.